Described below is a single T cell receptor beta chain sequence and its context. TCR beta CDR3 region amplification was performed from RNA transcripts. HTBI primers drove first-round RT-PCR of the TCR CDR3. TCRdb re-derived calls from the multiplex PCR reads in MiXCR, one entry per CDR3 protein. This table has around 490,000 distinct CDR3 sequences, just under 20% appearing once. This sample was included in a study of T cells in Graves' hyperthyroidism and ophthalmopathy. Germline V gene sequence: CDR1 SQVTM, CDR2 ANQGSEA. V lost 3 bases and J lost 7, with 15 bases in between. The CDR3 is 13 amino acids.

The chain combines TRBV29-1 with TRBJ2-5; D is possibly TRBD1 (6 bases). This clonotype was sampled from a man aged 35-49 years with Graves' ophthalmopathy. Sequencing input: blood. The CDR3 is CSVDSRGRGTQYF. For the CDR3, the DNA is TGCAGCGTTGATAGCCGGGGCAGGGGGACCCAGTACTTC.